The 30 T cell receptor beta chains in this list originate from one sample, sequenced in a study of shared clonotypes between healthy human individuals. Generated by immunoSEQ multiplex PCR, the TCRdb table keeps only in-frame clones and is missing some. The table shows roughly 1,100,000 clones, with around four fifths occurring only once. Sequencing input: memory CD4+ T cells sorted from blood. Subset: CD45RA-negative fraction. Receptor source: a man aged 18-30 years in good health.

The CDR3 loop is CASRDRDLLNYGYTF. The CDR3 DNA reads TGTGCCAGTAGGGACAGGGACTTACTGAACTATGGCTACACCTTC. The V and J genes are TRBV7-2 and TRBJ1-2; 9 nucleotides agree with TRBD1. CDR3 size: 15 residues. Germline-derived CDR1 and CDR2 are SGHTA and FQGNSA. V dropped 9 bases and J dropped 2; count of bases not matched to a gene: 10.

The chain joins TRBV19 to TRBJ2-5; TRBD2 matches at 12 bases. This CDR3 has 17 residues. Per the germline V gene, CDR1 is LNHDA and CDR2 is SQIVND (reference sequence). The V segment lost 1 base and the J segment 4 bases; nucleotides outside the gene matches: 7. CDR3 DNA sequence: TGTGCCAGTAGTATAGGTCGGACTAGCGGGACCGGAGAGACCCAGTACTTC. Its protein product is CASSIGRTSGTGETQYF.

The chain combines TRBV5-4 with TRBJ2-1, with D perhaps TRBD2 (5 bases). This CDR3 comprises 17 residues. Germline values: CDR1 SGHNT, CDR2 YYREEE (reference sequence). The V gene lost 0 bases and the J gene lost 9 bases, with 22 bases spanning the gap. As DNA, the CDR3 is TGTGCCAGCAGCTTGGGTGGAGCCGAGTTGGGGAGAGGTGAGCAGTTCTTC. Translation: CASSLGGAELGRGEQFF.

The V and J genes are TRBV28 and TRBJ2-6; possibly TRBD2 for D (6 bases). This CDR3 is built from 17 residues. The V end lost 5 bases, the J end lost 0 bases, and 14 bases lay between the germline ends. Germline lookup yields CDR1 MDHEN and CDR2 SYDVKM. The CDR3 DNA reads TGTGCCAGCAGTAACCGGGACTTGGACTCTGGGGCCAACGTCCTGACTTTC. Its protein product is CASSNRDLDSGANVLTF.

The CDR3 loop reads CASSFHRLMGTDTQYF. In DNA form, the CDR3 reads TGTGCCAGCAGCTTCCACCGGCTCATGGGGACAGATACGCAGTATTTT. The genes are TRBV11-2 and TRBJ2-3; no clear D gene. The CDR3 length is 16 residues. The germline V gene has CDR1 SGHAT and CDR2 FQNNGV. Deletions cut 3 bases from V and 3 bases from J, with 16 bases between. Full variable domain (missing parts from reference TRBV11-2 and TRBJ2-3): EAGVAQSPRYKIIEKRQSVAFWCNPISGHATLYWYQQILGQGPKLLIQFQNNGVVDDSQLPKDRFSAERLKGVDSTLKIQPAKLEDSAVYLCASSFHRLMGTDTQYFGPGTRLTVL.

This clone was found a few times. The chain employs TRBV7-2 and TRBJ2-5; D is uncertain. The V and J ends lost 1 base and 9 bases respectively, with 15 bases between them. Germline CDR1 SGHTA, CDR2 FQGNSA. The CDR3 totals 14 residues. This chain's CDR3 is CASSLDSDNLSQYF. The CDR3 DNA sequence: TGTGCCAGCAGCTTAGATTCCGACAACCTGTCCCAGTACTTC.

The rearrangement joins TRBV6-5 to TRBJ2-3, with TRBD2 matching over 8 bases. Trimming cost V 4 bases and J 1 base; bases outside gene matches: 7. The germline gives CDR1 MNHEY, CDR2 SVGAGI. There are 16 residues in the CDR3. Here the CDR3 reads CASSFRPGLGTDTQYF. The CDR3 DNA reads TGTGCCAGCAGTTTCCGTCCGGGACTAGGCACAGATACGCAGTATTTT.

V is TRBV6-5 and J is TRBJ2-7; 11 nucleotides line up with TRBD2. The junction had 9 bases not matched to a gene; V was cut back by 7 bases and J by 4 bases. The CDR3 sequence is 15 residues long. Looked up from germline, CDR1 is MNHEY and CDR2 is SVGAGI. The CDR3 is CASKNGLAGGYEQYF. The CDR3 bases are TGTGCCAGCAAGAACGGGCTAGCGGGAGGTTACGAGCAGTACTTC.

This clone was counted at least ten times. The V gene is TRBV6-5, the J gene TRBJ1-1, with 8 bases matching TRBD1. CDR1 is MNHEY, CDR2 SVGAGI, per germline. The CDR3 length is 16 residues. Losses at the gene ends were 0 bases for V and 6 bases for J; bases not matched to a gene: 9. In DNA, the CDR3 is TGTGCCAGCAGTTACTCGGGGCGGGGCAGGGGGCCTGAAGCTTTCTTT. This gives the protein CASSYSGRGRGPEAFF.

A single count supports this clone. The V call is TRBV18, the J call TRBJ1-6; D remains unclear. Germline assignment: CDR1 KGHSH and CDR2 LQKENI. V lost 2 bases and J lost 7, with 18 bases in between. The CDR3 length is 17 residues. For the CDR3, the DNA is TGTGCCAGCTCACCAATTGGCCCCGGGTCATGGAATTCACCCCTCCACTTT. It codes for CASSPIGPGSWNSPLHF.

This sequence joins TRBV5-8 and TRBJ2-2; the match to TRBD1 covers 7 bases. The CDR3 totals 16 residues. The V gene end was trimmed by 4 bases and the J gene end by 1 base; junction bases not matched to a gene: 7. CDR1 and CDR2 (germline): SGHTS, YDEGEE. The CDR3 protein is CASSQGTAQNTGELFF. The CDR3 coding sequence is TGTGCCAGCAGCCAAGGGACAGCTCAGAACACCGGGGAGCTGTTTTTT.

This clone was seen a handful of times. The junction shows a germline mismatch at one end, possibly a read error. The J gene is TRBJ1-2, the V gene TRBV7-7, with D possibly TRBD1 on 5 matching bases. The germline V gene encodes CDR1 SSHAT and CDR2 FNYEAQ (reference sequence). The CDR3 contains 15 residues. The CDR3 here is CASSTHLGGWHGYTF. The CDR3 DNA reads TGTGCTAGCAGCACACATTTGGGGGGTTGGCATGGCTACACCTTC.

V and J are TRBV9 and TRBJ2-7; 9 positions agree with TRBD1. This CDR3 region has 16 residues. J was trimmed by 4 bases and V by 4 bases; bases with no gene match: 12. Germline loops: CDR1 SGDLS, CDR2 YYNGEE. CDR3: CASSPQAGTGTYEQYF. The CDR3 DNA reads TGTGCCAGCAGCCCGCAAGCCGGGACAGGGACTTACGAGCAGTACTTC.

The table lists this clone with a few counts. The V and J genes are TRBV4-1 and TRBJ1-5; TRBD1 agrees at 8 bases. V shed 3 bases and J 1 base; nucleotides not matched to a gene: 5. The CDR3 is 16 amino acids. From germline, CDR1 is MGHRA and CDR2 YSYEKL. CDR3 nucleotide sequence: TGCGCCAGCAGCCACGGACAGGGTAACAGCAATCAGCCCCAGCATTTT. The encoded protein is CASSHGQGNSNQPQHF.

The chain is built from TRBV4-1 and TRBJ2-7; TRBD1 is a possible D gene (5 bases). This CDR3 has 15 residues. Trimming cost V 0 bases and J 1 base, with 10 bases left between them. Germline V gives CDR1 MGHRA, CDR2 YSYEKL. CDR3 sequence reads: CASSQDSAGSYEQYF. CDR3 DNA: TGCGCCAGCAGCCAAGATTCAGCAGGGTCCTACGAGCAGTACTTC.

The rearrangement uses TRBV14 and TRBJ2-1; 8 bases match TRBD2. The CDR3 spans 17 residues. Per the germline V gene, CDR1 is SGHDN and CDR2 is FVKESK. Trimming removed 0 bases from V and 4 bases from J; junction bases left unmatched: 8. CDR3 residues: CASSQDPGGGPYNEQFF. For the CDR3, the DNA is TGTGCCAGCAGCCAAGATCCGGGCGGGGGGCCTTACAATGAGCAGTTCTTC.

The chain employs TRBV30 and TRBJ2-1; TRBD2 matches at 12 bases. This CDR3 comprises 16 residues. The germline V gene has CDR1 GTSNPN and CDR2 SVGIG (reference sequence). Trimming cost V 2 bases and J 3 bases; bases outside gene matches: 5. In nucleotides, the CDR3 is TGTGCCTGGAGTCGGACTAGCGGGGTGATCTACAATGAGCAGTTCTTC. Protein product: CAWSRTSGVIYNEQFF.

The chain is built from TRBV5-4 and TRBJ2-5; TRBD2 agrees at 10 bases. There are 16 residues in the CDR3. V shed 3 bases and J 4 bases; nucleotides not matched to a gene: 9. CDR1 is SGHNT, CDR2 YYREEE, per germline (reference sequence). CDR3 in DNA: TGTGCCAGCAGCTACCGGCTAGCGGGAGTATCAGAGACCCAGTACTTC. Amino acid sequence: CASSYRLAGVSETQYF.

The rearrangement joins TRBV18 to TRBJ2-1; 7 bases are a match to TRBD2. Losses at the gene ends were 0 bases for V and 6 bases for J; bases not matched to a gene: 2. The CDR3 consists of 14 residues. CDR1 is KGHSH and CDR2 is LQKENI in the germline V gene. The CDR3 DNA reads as TGTGCCAGCTCACCACCGGCGGGAGTCAATGAGCAGTTCTTC. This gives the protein CASSPPAGVNEQFF.

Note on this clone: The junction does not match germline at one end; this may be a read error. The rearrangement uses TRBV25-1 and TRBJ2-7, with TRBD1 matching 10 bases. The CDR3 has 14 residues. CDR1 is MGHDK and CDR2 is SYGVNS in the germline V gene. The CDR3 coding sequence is TGCAACCCGGTACGGGACAGGGGTTCCTACGAGCAGTACTTC. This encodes CNPVRDRGSYEQYF.

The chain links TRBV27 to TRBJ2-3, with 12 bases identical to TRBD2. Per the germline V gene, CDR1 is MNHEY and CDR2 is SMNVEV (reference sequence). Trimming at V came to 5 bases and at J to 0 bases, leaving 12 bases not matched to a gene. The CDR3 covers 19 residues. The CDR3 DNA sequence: TGTGCCAGCAGTCCATATACTAGCGGGGGGCCCCATAGCACAGATACGCAGTATTTT. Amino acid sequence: CASSPYTSGGPHSTDTQYF.

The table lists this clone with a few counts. CDR3 residues: CASSYLTGFSYEQYF. The DNA of the CDR3 is TGCGCCAGCAGCTACCTGACAGGGTTCTCCTACGAGCAGTACTTC. The chain recombines TRBV5-1 with TRBJ2-7, with 7 bases matching TRBD1. Trimming removed 3 bases from V and 0 bases from J; junction bases left unmatched: 6. The V gene's germline CDR1 is SGHRS and CDR2 YFSETQ. The length of the CDR3 is 15 residues.

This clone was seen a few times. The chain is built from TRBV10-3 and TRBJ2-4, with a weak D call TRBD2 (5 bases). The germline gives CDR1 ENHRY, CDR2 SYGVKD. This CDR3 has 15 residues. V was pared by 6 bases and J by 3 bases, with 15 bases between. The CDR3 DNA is TGTGCCATCAGCGACGCTGCACGGGGCAAAAACATTCAGTACTTC. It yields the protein CAISDAARGKNIQYF.

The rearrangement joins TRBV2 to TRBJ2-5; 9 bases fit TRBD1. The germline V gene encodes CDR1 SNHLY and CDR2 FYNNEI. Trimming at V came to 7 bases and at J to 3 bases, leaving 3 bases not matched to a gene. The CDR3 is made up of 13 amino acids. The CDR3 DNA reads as TGTGCCAGCACCCGGGACAGGGAAGAGACCCAGTACTTC. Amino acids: CASTRDREETQYF.

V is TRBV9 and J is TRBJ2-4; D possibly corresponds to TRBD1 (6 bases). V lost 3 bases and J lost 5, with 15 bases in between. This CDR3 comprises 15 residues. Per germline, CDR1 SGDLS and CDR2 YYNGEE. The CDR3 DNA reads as TGTGCCAGCAGCGGCCCACAGGGACGCGAAAACATTCAGTACTTC. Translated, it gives CASSGPQGRENIQYF. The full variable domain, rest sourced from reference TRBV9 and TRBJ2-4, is DSGVTQTPKHLITATGQRVTLRCSPRSGDLSVYWYQQSLDQGLQFLIQYYNGEERAKGNILERFSAQQFPDLHSELNLSSLELGDSALYFCASSGPQGRENIQYFGAGTRLSVL.

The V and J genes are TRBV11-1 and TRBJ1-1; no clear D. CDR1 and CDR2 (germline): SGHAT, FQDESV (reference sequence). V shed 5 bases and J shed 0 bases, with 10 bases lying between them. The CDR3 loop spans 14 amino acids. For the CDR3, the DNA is TGTGCCAGCAGCAGTGAACAGCTGAACACTGAAGCTTTCTTT. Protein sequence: CASSSEQLNTEAFF.

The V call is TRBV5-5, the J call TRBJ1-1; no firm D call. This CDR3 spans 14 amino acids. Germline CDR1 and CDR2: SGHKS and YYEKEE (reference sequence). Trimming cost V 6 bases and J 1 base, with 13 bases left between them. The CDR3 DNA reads TGTGCCAGCATCCCCGCCCGGAGGAACACTGAAGCTTTCTTT. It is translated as CASIPARRNTEAFF.

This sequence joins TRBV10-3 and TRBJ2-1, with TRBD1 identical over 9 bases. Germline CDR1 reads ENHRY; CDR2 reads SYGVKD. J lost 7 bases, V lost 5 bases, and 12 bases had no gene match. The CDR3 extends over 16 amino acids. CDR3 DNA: TGTGCCATCAGTTCTCAGGACAGGGGCTTAATGAATGAGCAGTTCTTC. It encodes CAISSQDRGLMNEQFF.

The CDR3 DNA reads as TGTGCCTGGAGTGTCGGGCCAGGGAATAGATACGAGCAGTACTTC. Its protein is CAWSVGPGNRYEQYF. The chain employs TRBV30 and TRBJ2-7; the D gene is possibly TRBD1 (5 bases). The V and J ends lost 0 bases and 4 bases respectively, with 16 bases between them. Germline lookup yields CDR1 GTSNPN and CDR2 SVGIG (reference sequence). The CDR3 sequence is 15 residues long. Full variable domain (rest looked up from reference TRBV30 and TRBJ2-7): SQTIHQWPATLVQPVGSPLSLECTVEGTSNPNLYWYRQAAGRGLQLLFYSVGIGQISSEVPQNLSASRPQDRQFILSSKKLLLSDSGFYLCAWSVGPGNRYEQYFGPGTRLTVT.

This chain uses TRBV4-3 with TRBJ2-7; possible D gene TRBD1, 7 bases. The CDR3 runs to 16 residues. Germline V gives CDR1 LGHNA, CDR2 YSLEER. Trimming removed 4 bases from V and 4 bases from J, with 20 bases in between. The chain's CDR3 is CASSPRRGRLRYEQYF. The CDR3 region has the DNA TGCGCCAGCAGCCCTCGGAGGGGGCGCCTTCGGTACGAGCAGTACTTC.